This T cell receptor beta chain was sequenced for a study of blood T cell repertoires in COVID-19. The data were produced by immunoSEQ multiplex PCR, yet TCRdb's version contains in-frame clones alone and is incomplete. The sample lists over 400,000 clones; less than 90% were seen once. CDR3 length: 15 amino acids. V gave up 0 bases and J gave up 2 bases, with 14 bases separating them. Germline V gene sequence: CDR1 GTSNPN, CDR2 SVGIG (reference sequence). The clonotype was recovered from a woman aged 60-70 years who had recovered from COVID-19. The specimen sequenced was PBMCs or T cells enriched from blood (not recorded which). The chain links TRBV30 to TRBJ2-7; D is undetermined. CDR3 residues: CAWSVPRWAPYEQYF. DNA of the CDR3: TGTGCCTGGAGTGTACCCCGGTGGGCTCCCTACGAGCAGTACTTC.